The 22 T cell receptor beta chains below come from one sample, sequenced in a study of memory CD4+ T cells and cytomegalovirus serostatus. Single viable CD3+CD4+CD8-CD45RO+ cells were sorted as the memory CD4+ T cells. TCRdb keeps only in-frame clones here, not all; method: immunoSEQ multiplex PCR. This table holds roughly 84,000 clones, 75% to 90% found once. Sequencing was carried out using memory CD4+ T cells from blood. The receptors stem from an adult in good health and CMV-seronegative.

The chain uses TRBV5-1 and TRBJ1-4; D is perhaps TRBD1 (5 bases). Germline CDR1 and CDR2: SGHRS and YFSETQ. Trimming took off 4 bases at V and 4 bases at J, with 8 bases between the two ends. This CDR3 comprises 13 residues. CDR3 residues: CASSGGDNEKLFF. In DNA, the CDR3 is TGCGCCAGCAGCGGGGGGGATAATGAAAAACTGTTTTTT.

The rearrangement links TRBV30 to TRBJ2-1, with 11 bases identical to TRBD2. V gave up 0 bases and J gave up 8 bases; unmatched junction bases: 9. The germline V gene has CDR1 GTSNPN and CDR2 SVGIG (reference sequence). The CDR3 extends over 16 amino acids. As DNA, the CDR3 is TGTGCCTGGAGTGTACCGCCTAGCGGGGGGTGGTATGAGCAGTTCTTC. Amino acid sequence: CAWSVPPSGGWYEQFF.

V gene TRBV11-2 combines with J gene TRBJ1-2; 12 bases fit TRBD1. Germline CDR1 SGHAT, CDR2 FQNNGV. The length of the CDR3 is 17 residues. With 1 base clipped from V and 8 bases from J, the junction kept 11 bases outside the gene matches. The CDR3 region is CASSLGQGTGGIGGYTF. DNA of the CDR3: TGTGCCAGCAGCTTAGGTCAGGGGACAGGGGGCATCGGAGGCTACACCTTC.

The rearrangement joins TRBV28 to TRBJ1-1; 10 nucleotides match TRBD1. V lost 5 bases to trimming and J lost 6 bases; unmatched junction nucleotides: 12. CDR1 and CDR2 (germline): MDHEN, SYDVKM. This CDR3 contains 16 residues. CDR3 sequence reads: CASSVGGQGSLAEAFF. DNA for the CDR3: TGTGCCAGCAGTGTCGGGGGACAGGGGAGTCTCGCTGAAGCTTTCTTT.

The V and J genes are TRBV7-9 and TRBJ2-1; D remains ambiguous. The CDR3 extends over 12 amino acids. Trimming removed 2 bases at V and 3 bases at J, with 2 bases between. CDR1 SEHNR and CDR2 FQNEAQ come from the germline V gene (reference sequence). The CDR3 DNA sequence: TGTGCCAGCAGCTTAAGCTACAATGAGCAGTTCTTC. Its translation is CASSLSYNEQFF.

The rearrangement uses TRBV6-6 and TRBJ1-1; unclear D gene. V dropped 6 bases and J dropped 11 bases, with 13 bases sitting between them. The CDR3 is made up of 11 amino acids. Germline CDR1 is MNHNY and CDR2 is SVGAGI (reference sequence). The CDR3: CASSSLSRAFF. CDR3 in DNA: TGTGCCAGCAGCTCACTTTCGAGGGCTTTCTTT.

This chain links TRBV4-2 with TRBJ1-1; 12 bases agree with TRBD1. Per the germline V gene, CDR1 is LGHNA and CDR2 is YNFKEQ. V gave up 5 bases and J gave up 5 bases; unmatched junction bases: 6. The CDR3 has 15 residues. CDR3 bases: TGTGCCAGCAGCAAACGGGGACAGGGGGCAACTGAAGCTTTCTTT. This sequence encodes CASSKRGQGATEAFF.

V is TRBV28 and J is TRBJ1-2; weak D call: TRBD1 (6 bases). Trimming took off 5 bases at V and 2 bases at J, with 18 bases between the two ends. The CDR3 totals 16 residues. Germline-derived CDR1 and CDR2 are MDHEN and SYDVKM. CDR3 sequence reads: CASSTNGGGSNYGYTF. The CDR3 DNA follows: TGTGCCAGCAGTACTAATGGGGGCGGATCAAACTATGGCTACACCTTC.

This clone was detected a few times. This chain uses TRBV6-5 with TRBJ2-5; no clear D gene. The CDR3 is made up of 11 amino acids. V lost 6 bases and J 3 bases, leaving 5 bases between the germline ends. Germline assignment: CDR1 MNHEY and CDR2 SVGAGI. CDR3 residues: CASSRKETQYF. The CDR3 DNA sequence: TGTGCCAGCAGCCGTAAAGAGACCCAGTACTTC.

V gene TRBV19 combines with J gene TRBJ1-1; tentative D call: TRBD1 (5 bases). The CDR3 extends over 13 amino acids. Germline CDR1 reads LNHDA; CDR2 reads SQIVND (reference sequence). Trimming stripped 2 bases from V and 12 bases from J, with 16 bases between. In DNA form, the CDR3 reads TGTGCCAGTAGTATAATGTCCGCGGGGCCGCCTTTCTTT. It specifies CASSIMSAGPPFF.

The chain recombines TRBV18 with TRBJ2-5, with a tentative D call TRBD1 (6 bases). Per germline, CDR1 KGHSH and CDR2 LQKENI. This CDR3 region has 14 residues. The V gene lost 3 bases and the J gene lost 5 bases, with 13 bases spanning the gap. CDR3 residues: CASSPTGFLETQYF. Written as DNA, the CDR3 is TGTGCCAGCTCACCCACAGGGTTTTTGGAGACCCAGTACTTC.

The sample holds one count of this clone. The chain recombines TRBV7-8 with TRBJ2-1, with TRBD2 matching 7 bases. Germline CDR1 SGHVS, CDR2 FQNEAQ. J gave up 5 bases and V 5 bases, and 6 bases lay outside the gene matches. There are 14 residues in the CDR3. CDR3 in amino acids: CASSAGGTNNEQFF. The CDR3 nucleotides read TGTGCCAGCAGCGCCGGGGGGACCAACAATGAGCAGTTCTTC.

The sample holds one count of this clone. The chain employs TRBV6-6 and TRBJ2-5, with D uncertain. The germline CDR1 and CDR2 sequences are MNHNY and SVGAGI (reference sequence). The V end lost 2 bases, the J end lost 5 bases, and 6 bases lay between the germline ends. The CDR3 runs to 12 residues. The CDR3 DNA sequence: TGTGCCAGCAGTTACGCTCTGGAGACCCAGTACTTC. Encoded protein: CASSYALETQYF.

The chain combines TRBV5-6 with TRBJ1-3; no definite D call. The CDR3 runs 14 residues. V lost 2 bases and J lost 1, with 7 bases in between. Per the germline V gene, CDR1 is SGHDT and CDR2 is YYEEEE. CDR3 protein: CASSFGQSGNTIYF. CDR3 in DNA: TGTGCCAGCAGCTTTGGGCAGTCTGGAAACACCATATATTTT.

The V gene is TRBV11-2, the J gene TRBJ2-2; D unresolved. V was cut by 7 bases and J by 1 base, with 13 bases left in between. Germline V gene lookup returns CDR1 SGHAT and CDR2 FQNNGV. The CDR3 loop spans 15 amino acids. In DNA, the CDR3 is TGTGCCAGCACCCGACTTGACGAGAACACCGGGGAGCTGTTTTTT. It yields the protein CASTRLDENTGELFF.

The rearrangement links TRBV18 to TRBJ1-6, with 7 bases identical to TRBD1. This CDR3 has 14 residues. Germline lookup yields CDR1 KGHSH and CDR2 LQKENI. Unmatched junction bases numbered 4, after V lost 4 bases and J lost 7 bases. DNA of the CDR3: TGTGCCAGCTCACTAGGGACAGAGAATTCACCCCTCCACTTT. Protein product: CASSLGTENSPLHF.

The chain recombines TRBV21-1 with TRBJ2-5; the table's D call, TRBD2, was not checked against the DNA. TRBV21-1 is noted as a pseudogene. The CDR3 has 19 amino acids. CDR3 sequence reads: CASSPLGLAGGPGGETQYF. CDR3 nucleotides: TGTGCCAGCAGCCCCCTCGGACTAGCGGGGGGGCCCGGGGGAGAGACCCAGTACTTC.

The chain links TRBV28 to TRBJ1-3; TRBD1 is a possible D gene (5 bases). The CDR3 is made up of 15 amino acids. Germline V CDR1 and CDR2: MDHEN, SYDVKM. V gave up 5 bases and J gave up 2 bases, with 13 bases separating them. The DNA for the CDR3 is TGTGCCAGCAGTCGGGCGGGGGGTCCTGGAAACACCATATATTTT. Amino acid sequence: CASSRAGGPGNTIYF.

V and J are TRBV10-3 and TRBJ2-3; 11 nucleotides line up with TRBD2. V was pared by 6 bases and J by 6 bases, with 11 bases of the junction left unmatched. CDR3 length: 16 amino acids. CDR1 is ENHRY, CDR2 SYGVKD, per germline. The chain's CDR3 is CAIRSNSGGAEDTQYF. Written as DNA, the CDR3 is TGTGCCATCAGATCTAATAGCGGGGGGGCCGAGGATACGCAGTATTTT.

The chain recombines TRBV5-1 with TRBJ2-7; 10 positions match TRBD1. J was trimmed by 3 bases and V by 0 bases; bases with no gene match: 12. Germline V lookup: CDR1 SGHRS, CDR2 YFSETQ. The CDR3 covers 18 residues. In nucleotides, the CDR3 is TGCGCCAGCAGCTTGGCCGGGGGACAGGGGACTTCTAACTACGAGCAGTACTTC. Translated, it gives CASSLAGGQGTSNYEQYF.

The chain carries TRBV5-4 and TRBJ2-3; D uncertain. This CDR3 has 15 amino acids. The V gene's germline CDR1 is SGHNT and CDR2 YYREEE (reference sequence). Trimming pared 1 base from V and 0 bases from J, leaving 9 bases between. The CDR3 nucleotides are TGTGCCAGCAGCTTGTATCTGGACAGCACAGATACGCAGTATTTT. Protein sequence: CASSLYLDSTDTQYF.

The rearrangement uses TRBV7-2 and TRBJ2-7, with unresolved D. Deletions cut 0 bases from V and 5 bases from J, with 11 bases between. CDR1 and CDR2 from the germline V gene are SGHTA and FQGNSA. CDR3 length: 14 amino acids. CDR3 in amino acids: CASSLAKSRNEQYF. The CDR3 nucleotides are TGTGCCAGCAGCTTAGCAAAGTCGCGGAACGAGCAGTACTTC.